A selection of T cell receptor beta chains follows, all from one sample in a study of T-cell reconstitution after alpha-beta-depleted transplantation in children. From the PCR reads, TCRdb called clonotypes with MiXCR, one entry per CDR3 protein. There are approximately 800,000 distinct CDR3 sequences in the sample; under 20% occur only once, and around 5.3% lies in the top ten. The sample consisted of PBMCs, mostly from graft donor cells, taken 360 days after TCRalphabeta/CD19-depleted stem cell transplant. Receptors originate from a male patient younger than 18 who had a stem cell transplant for acute lymphoblastic leukemia, so the T cells may come from the graft donor. Each CDR3 is given without its conserved first and last residue. Each record gives: J gene, V gene, CDR3 protein.

j_gene: TRBJ2-7; v_gene: TRBV4-1; CDR3aa: ASSQVGSVEQY
j_gene: TRBJ2-1; v_gene: TRBV7-9; CDR3aa: ASSLTTWANEQF
j_gene: TRBJ1-2; v_gene: TRBV7-9; CDR3aa: ASSLGQPHNYGYT
j_gene: TRBJ2-1; v_gene: TRBV12-3/TRBV12-4; CDR3aa: ASRLAGASYNEQF
j_gene: TRBJ1-5; v_gene: TRBV12-5; CDR3aa: ASGLRAGGNQPQH
j_gene: TRBJ2-3; v_gene: TRBV24-1; CDR3aa: ATASRAAGTDTQY
j_gene: TRBJ2-7; v_gene: TRBV7-9; CDR3aa: ASSLSGTDEEQY
j_gene: TRBJ2-1; v_gene: TRBV7-9; CDR3aa: ASSSNVGMGGEQF
j_gene: TRBJ2-5; v_gene: TRBV7-9; CDR3aa: ASSEGYPFQETQY
j_gene: TRBJ2-4; v_gene: TRBV20-1; CDR3aa: SARGTSSGIQY
j_gene: TRBJ2-4; v_gene: TRBV7-9; CDR3aa: ASSFIRGGENIQY